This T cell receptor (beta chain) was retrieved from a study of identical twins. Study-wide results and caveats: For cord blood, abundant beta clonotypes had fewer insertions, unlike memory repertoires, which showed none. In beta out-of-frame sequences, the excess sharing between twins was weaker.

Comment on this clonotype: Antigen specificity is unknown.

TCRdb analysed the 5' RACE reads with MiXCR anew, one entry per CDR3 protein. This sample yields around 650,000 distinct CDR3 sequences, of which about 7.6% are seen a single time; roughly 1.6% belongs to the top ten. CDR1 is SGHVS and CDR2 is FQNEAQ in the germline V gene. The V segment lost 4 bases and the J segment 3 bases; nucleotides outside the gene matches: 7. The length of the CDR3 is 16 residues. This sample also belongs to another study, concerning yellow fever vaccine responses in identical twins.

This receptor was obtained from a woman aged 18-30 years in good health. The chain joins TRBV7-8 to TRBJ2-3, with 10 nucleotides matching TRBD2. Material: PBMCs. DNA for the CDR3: TGTGCCAGCAGCTCTTTAGCGGGGGGCGCTACAGATACGCAGTATTTT. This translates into CASSSLAGGATDTQYF.